These T cell receptor beta chains were read from a single sample in a study of early T cells in non-severe SARS-CoV-2 infection. Each CDR3 protein gets one entry after TCRdb re-called the 5' RACE reads with MiXCR. The table includes approximately 65,000 distinct CDR3 sequences, about 11% detected once. The sample was whole blood. The receptors here all came from an adult who was a healthcare worker with PCR-confirmed SARS-CoV-2 infection or an uninfected control (not recorded which). CDR3s include the opening cysteine and the closing phenylalanine or tryptophan. A D gene is named only where the DNA matches it firmly. Expanded clones get a size class; other rows say once, few or many, or leave the size out.

D: TRBD2; size: many; V: TRBV20-1; J: TRBJ2-3; CDR3: CSARWGLAGSGDTQYF; DNA: TGCAGTGCTCGCTGGGGACTAGCGGGATCCGGGGATACGCAGTATTTT
D: NA; size: few; V: TRBV4-1; J: TRBJ2-7; CDR3: CASSQGGVPGAYEQYF; DNA: TGCGCCAGCAGCCAGGGGGGGGTTCCAGGGGCCTACGAGCAGTACTTC
D: NA; size: NA; V: TRBV6-1; J: TRBJ2-1; CDR3: CASSYGLPLGPNHEQFF; DNA: TGTGCCAGCAGTTACGGTTTACCTTTGGGACCCAACCATGAGCAGTTCTTC
D: TRBD1; size: many; V: TRBV10-3; J: TRBJ2-7; CDR3: CAISGGQGKNYEQYF; DNA: TGTGCCATCAGTGGGGGACAGGGGAAAAACTACGAGCAGTACTTC
D: TRBD2; size: few; V: TRBV12-3/TRBV12-4; J: TRBJ2-7; CDR3: CASSGGGEQYF; DNA: TGTGCCAGCAGTGGGGGGGGCGAGCAGTACTTC
D: TRBD2; size: few; V: TRBV5-1; J: TRBJ2-1; CDR3: CASSLETSGRVKQFF; DNA: TGCGCCAGCAGCTTGGAGACTAGCGGGAGGGTGAAGCAGTTCTTC
D: NA; size: many; V: TRBV6-5; J: TRBJ2-5; CDR3: CASRQQGIETQYF; DNA: TGTGCCAGCAGACAACAGGGAATCGAGACCCAGTACTTC
D: NA; size: few; V: TRBV6-2/TRBV6-3; J: TRBJ2-7; CDR3: CASRTTVPVYEQYF; DNA: TGTGCCAGCCGGACAACGGTCCCCGTTTACGAGCAGTACTTC
D: NA; size: many; V: TRBV18; J: TRBJ1-1; CDR3: CASSRRIDANTEAFF; DNA: TGTGCCAGCTCACGAAGAATTGACGCCAACACTGAAGCTTTCTTT
D: NA; size: few; V: TRBV27; J: TRBJ2-3; CDR3: CASSLRGVSTDTQYF; DNA: TGTGCCAGCAGTTTGCGGGGCGTTAGCACAGATACGCAGTATTTT
D: NA; size: NA; V: TRBV6-2/TRBV6-3; J: TRBJ2-7; CDR3: CASTRDSLNEQYF; DNA: TGTGCCAGCACCCGAGACAGTTTGAACGAGCAGTACTTC
D: TRBD1; size: NA; V: TRBV5-5; J: TRBJ2-7; CDR3: CASSFGQGALAPYEQYF; DNA: TGTGCCAGCAGCTTTGGACAGGGGGCTCTAGCACCCTACGAGCAGTACTTC
D: NA; size: many; V: TRBV9; J: TRBJ2-7; CDR3: CASSVGVSYEQYF; DNA: TGTGCCAGCAGCGTAGGAGTCTCCTACGAGCAGTACTTC
D: NA; size: many; V: TRBV12-3/TRBV12-4; J: TRBJ1-5; CDR3: CASSANNQPQHF; DNA: TGTGCCAGCAGTGCAAACAATCAGCCCCAGCATTTT
D: NA; size: once; V: TRBV7-7; J: TRBJ2-7; CDR3: CASSLARIKEQNRETDPSSYEQYF; DNA: TGTGCCAGCAGCTTAGCGCGGATCAAGGAACAGAACAGGGAGACAGACCCAAGCTCCTACGAGCAGTACTTC
D: TRBD1; size: many; V: TRBV14; J: TRBJ1-4; CDR3: CASSPVGTAEKLFF; DNA: TGTGCCAGCAGCCCAGTTGGGACAGCGGAAAAACTGTTTTTT
D: TRBD1; size: NA; V: TRBV28; J: TRBJ2-7; CDR3: CASSSAGQGDYEQYF; DNA: TGTGCCAGCAGTTCCGCGGGACAGGGCGACTACGAGCAGTACTTC
D: NA; size: NA; V: TRBV11-1; J: TRBJ2-1; CDR3: CASSLSPGGTYNEQFF; DNA: TGTGCCAGCAGCTTAAGTCCGGGGGGCACCTACAATGAGCAGTTCTTC
D: NA; size: few; V: TRBV11-2; J: TRBJ2-7; CDR3: CASSTHTASSAEQYF; DNA: TGTGCCAGCAGCACCCACACCGCGTCTAGTGCCGAGCAGTACTTC
D: NA; size: NA; V: TRBV4-1; J: TRBJ1-1; CDR3: CASSQLHRNTEAFF; DNA: TGCGCCAGCAGCCAATTACATAGGAACACTGAAGCTTTCTTT
D: NA; size: NA; V: TRBV11-2; J: TRBJ2-7; CDR3: CASSSRVWEQYF; DNA: TGTGCCAGCAGCTCTCGTGTCTGGGAGCAGTACTTC
D: NA; size: few; V: TRBV21-1; J: TRBJ1-5; CDR3: CASSKGENQPQHF; DNA: TGTGCCAGCAGCAAAGGCGAAAATCAGCCCCAGCATTTT
D: TRBD1; size: NA; V: TRBV9; J: TRBJ2-1; CDR3: CASSSNRDREVNEQFF; DNA: TGTGCCAGCAGCTCCAACCGGGACAGGGAAGTAAATGAGCAGTTCTTC
D: NA; size: NA; V: TRBV4-1; J: TRBJ2-3; CDR3: CASSSKALARDTQYF; DNA: TGCGCCAGCAGTTCAAAAGCCCTAGCCCGAGATACGCAGTATTTT
D: TRBD2; size: few; V: TRBV20-1; J: TRBJ2-7; CDR3: CSASLGFGGSYEQYF; DNA: TGCAGTGCTTCTCTGGGGTTTGGCGGGAGCTACGAGCAGTACTTC
D: NA; size: few; V: TRBV29-1; J: TRBJ1-3; CDR3: CSVGYSGNTIYF; DNA: TGCAGCGTGGGGTATTCGGGGAACACCATATATTTT
D: TRBD1; size: few; V: TRBV7-8; J: TRBJ2-1; CDR3: CASSSTGQEQFF; DNA: TGTGCCAGCAGCTCCACGGGACAGGAGCAGTTCTTC